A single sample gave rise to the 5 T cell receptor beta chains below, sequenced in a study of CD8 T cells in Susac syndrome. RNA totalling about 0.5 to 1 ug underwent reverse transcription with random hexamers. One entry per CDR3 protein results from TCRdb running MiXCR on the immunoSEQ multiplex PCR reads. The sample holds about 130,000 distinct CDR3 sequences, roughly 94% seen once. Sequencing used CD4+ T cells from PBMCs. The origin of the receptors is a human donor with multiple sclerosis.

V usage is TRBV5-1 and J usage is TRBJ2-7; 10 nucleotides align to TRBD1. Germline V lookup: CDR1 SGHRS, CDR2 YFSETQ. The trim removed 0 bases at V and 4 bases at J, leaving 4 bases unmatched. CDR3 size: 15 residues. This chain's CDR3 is CASSLEDRGSYEQYF. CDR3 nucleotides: TGCGCCAGCAGCTTGGAGGACAGGGGGTCTTACGAGCAGTACTTC.

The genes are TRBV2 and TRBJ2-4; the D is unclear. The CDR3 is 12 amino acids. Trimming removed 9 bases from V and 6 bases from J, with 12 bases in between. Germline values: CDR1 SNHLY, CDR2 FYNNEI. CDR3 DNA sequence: TGTGCCAGTAGCACCGGTGGAAACATTCAGTACTTC. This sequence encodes CASSTGGNIQYF.

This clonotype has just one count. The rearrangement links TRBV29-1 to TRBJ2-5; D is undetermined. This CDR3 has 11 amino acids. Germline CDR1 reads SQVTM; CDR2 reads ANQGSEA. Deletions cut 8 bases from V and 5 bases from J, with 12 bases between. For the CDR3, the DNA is TGCAGCCCCGTATCAGTGGAGACCCAGTACTTC. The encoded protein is CSPVSVETQYF.

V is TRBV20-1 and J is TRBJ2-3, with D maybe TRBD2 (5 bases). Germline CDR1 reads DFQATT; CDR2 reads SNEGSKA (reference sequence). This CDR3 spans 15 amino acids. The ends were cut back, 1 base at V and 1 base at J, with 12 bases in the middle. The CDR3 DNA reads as TGCAGTGCTAGAGCCCCCGGAGGAGGCACAGATACGCAGTATTTT. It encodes CSARAPGGGTDTQYF.

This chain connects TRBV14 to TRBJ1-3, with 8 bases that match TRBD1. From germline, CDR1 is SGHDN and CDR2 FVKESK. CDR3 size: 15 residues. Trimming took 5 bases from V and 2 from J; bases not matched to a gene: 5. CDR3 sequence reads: CASSEMTGAGNTIYF. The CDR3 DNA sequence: TGTGCCAGCAGCGAGATGACAGGGGCTGGAAACACCATATATTTT.